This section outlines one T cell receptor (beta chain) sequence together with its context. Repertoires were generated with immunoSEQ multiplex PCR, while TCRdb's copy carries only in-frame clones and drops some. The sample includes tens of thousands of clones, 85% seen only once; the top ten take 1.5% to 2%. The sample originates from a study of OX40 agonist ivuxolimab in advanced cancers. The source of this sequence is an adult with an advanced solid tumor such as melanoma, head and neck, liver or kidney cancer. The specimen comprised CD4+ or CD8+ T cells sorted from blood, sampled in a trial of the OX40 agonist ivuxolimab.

The CDR3 sequence is CAISEGKNTGELFF. The CDR3 DNA sequence: TGTGCCATCAGTGAGGGGAAGAACACCGGGGAGCTGTTTTTT. The chain recombines TRBV10-3 with TRBJ2-2; no clear D. The CDR3 is made up of 14 amino acids. CDR1 and CDR2 (germline): ENHRY, SYGVKD. V lost 2 bases and J 1 base, leaving 5 bases between the germline ends.